This T cell receptor beta chain was identified in a study of T-cell reconstitution after alpha-beta-depleted transplantation in children (dated by TCRdb to the mid-2010s). Concerning the study at large: The study quantitatively tracked T-cell immune reconstitution after TCRalphabeta/CD19-depleted allogeneic hematopoietic cell transplantation in children using TCR repertoire profiling.

Library creation used PCR. Reads for this sample came from an Illumina HiSeq 2500. TCR libraries were prepared with molecular barcoding, using unique molecular identifiers to normalize TCRbeta repertoire quantification. TCRdb cleaned the public reads at Q25 with fastp, built clones with MiXCR and kept in-frame beta chains. One record per CDR3 amino acid sequence lists the most common genes and DNA. The sample contains approximately 800,000 distinct CDR3 sequences, around 17% of them found a single time. Approximately 5% of the sample lies in the top ten. Overall results and qualifications from the work: Hyperexpanded clone frequencies declined over subsequent months; after one year, T-cell counts and TCRbeta diversity were mostly attributed to newly produced T cells. In some patients, the high TCRbeta diversity seen at day 60 was put down to recipient T cells and intrathymic progenitors that had survived conditioning. The apparently early recovery of alphabetaT-cell counts about two months after transplant reportedly depended on only several hundred rapidly expanded clones that came from non-depleted graft cells.

The CDR3 has 16 amino acids, counting the end cysteine and phenylalanine. Only the CDR3 DNA stays, 48 bases, in frame from base 1. CDR1 LGHDT and CDR2 YNNKEL are derived from the germline V gene (reference sequence). The meaning of the sample's treatment or condition label: allogeneic hematopoietic cell transplantation with graft depleted of TCRalphabeta T cells and CD19 B cells. The transplant recipients were children given TCRalphabeta/CD19-depleted allogeneic hematopoietic cell grafts. This clonotype was detected a few times. Its antigen is still unknown. At one end, the junction sequence differs from germline, possibly due to a read error.

The starting material was PBMCs, mostly from graft donor cells, obtained 360 days after TCRalphabeta/CD19-depleted stem cell transplant. The receptor comes from a male patient younger than 18 who had a stem cell transplant for acute lymphoblastic leukemia, so the T cells may come from the graft donor. The V and J genes are TRBV3-1 and TRBJ1-1; the D gene lacks a confident call. CDR3 sequence: CASSEEGRTGNTEAFF. In nucleotide form, the sequence is TGTGCCAGCAGCGAAGAGGGAAGGACTGGGAACACTGAAGCTTTCTTT.